These 14 T cell receptor beta chains came from one sample sequenced in a study of PD-1 blockade in classical Hodgkin lymphoma (dated by TCRdb to between 2020 and 2021). The library relied on the immunoSEQ multiplex PCR assay. TCRdb mirrors the immuneACCESS table, restricted to in-frame sequences. Some clones are absent from its copies; in checked studies, under half trace to an unresolved V gene, and the reason for the others is unknown. Recorded for this sample are just over 60,000 clones; approximately 89% of them occurred a single time. The ten largest account for around 13% of the sample. This sample's time point label indicates: cycle 1 day 1 (C1D1), immediately before nivolumab initiation. All trial patients had relapsed after autologous stem cell transplantation, with cohorts A, B and C differing in prior brentuximab vedotin exposure. The source material was peripheral blood mononuclear cells (PBMCs), sampled at baseline. The receptors were gathered from a human donor with classical Hodgkin lymphoma.

The genes are TRBV13 and TRBJ2-7; D is possibly TRBD1 or TRBD2 (5 bases each). V was cut by 4 bases and J by 2 bases, with 15 bases left in between. Germline CDR1 is PRHDT and CDR2 is FYEKMQ (reference sequence). The CDR3 runs 15 residues. The CDR3 region has the DNA TGTGCCAGCAGCTCTGAAGGGACGTTGGCCTACGAGCAGTACTTC. Translation gives CASSSEGTLAYEQYF.

This rearrangement joins TRBV7-2 to TRBJ1-5; D gene ambiguous. Trimming took 1 base from V and 8 from J, leaving 9 bases between them. Germline values: CDR1 SGHTA, CDR2 FQGNSA. The CDR3 has 13 residues. The CDR3 DNA sequence: TGTGCCAGCAGCTTAGGATGGGAAGAGCCCCAGCATTTT. Its protein product is CASSLGWEEPQHF.

The rearrangement uses TRBV19 and TRBJ1-3, with a weak D call TRBD1 (5 bases). Trimming shortened V by 6 bases and J by 3 bases, and 12 bases separated the two germline ends. The V gene's germline CDR1 is LNHDA and CDR2 SQIVND (reference sequence). The CDR3 is made up of 14 amino acids. In DNA form, the CDR3 reads TGTGCCAGTAGATCAGACAGAATTGGAAACACCATATATTTT. This translates into CASRSDRIGNTIYF. Drawing the rest from reference TRBV19 and TRBJ1-3, the complete variable domain is DGGITQSPKYLFRKEGQNVTLSCEQNLNHDAMYWYRQDPGQGLRLIYYSQIVNDFQKGDIAEGYSVSREKKESFPLTVTSAQKNPTAFYLCASRSDRIGNTIYFGEGSWLTVV.

This clone has a single count. V and J are TRBV13 and TRBJ2-7; TRBD2 might be the D (6 bases). The germline V and J ends were trimmed by 0 bases and 1 base, with 13 bases remaining between them. The CDR3 covers 16 residues. From germline, CDR1 is PRHDT and CDR2 FYEKMQ (reference sequence). The CDR3 bases are TGTGCCAGCAGCTTAGGGGAGGGTTTGAAATCCTACGAGCAGTACTTC. Translated: CASSLGEGLKSYEQYF.

The chain links TRBV2 to TRBJ2-1; 9 bases agree with TRBD2. After removal of 2 bases from V and 2 bases from J, the junction contained 7 bases not matched to a gene. The CDR3 is made up of 17 amino acids. Germline V gene sequence: CDR1 SNHLY, CDR2 FYNNEI. CDR3 region: CASSEISGGYTYNEQFF. CDR3 sequence (DNA): TGTGCCAGCAGTGAAATTAGCGGGGGCTATACCTACAATGAGCAGTTCTTC.

The DNA of the CDR3 is TGTGCCAGCAGTTCCCGGACAGGGGCGGGCGGGGAGCTGTTTTTT. It is translated as CASSSRTGAGGELFF. The V and J genes are TRBV6-6 and TRBJ2-2, with 9 nucleotides matching TRBD1. The CDR3 consists of 15 residues. V gave up 4 bases and J gave up 7 bases; unmatched junction bases: 7. Germline CDR1 is MNHNY and CDR2 is SVGAGI (reference sequence).

The chain carries TRBV7-3 and TRBJ2-1, with a weak D call TRBD2 (6 bases). CDR1 SGHTA and CDR2 FQGTGA come from the germline V gene. V dropped 5 bases and J dropped 3 bases, with 11 bases sitting between them. The CDR3 spans 14 residues. The CDR3 protein is CASSLEGGYNEQFF. The CDR3 DNA sequence: TGTGCCAGCAGCCTGGAGGGCGGCTACAATGAGCAGTTCTTC.

J is TRBJ1-5 and V is TRBV6-5, with D possibly TRBD1 on 5 matching bases. Looked up from germline, CDR1 is MNHEY and CDR2 is SVGAGI. V was cut by 5 bases and J by 5 bases, with 16 bases left in between. The CDR3 sequence is 15 residues long. The CDR3 DNA sequence: TGTGCCAGCAGTGCAGGAGCAGGGTGGCATCAGCCCCAGCATTTT. Residues: CASSAGAGWHQPQHF.

This chain connects TRBV2 to TRBJ1-5; perhaps TRBD1 as D (6 bases). The CDR3 runs to 14 residues. Between the trimmed V and J ends, which lost 7 bases and 7 bases, there was a span of 17 bases. CDR1 SNHLY and CDR2 FYNNEI come from the germline V gene. The CDR3 sequence: CASTQGTSGQPQHF. CDR3 sequence (DNA): TGTGCCAGCACCCAGGGGACCTCGGGACAGCCCCAGCATTTT.

This chain connects TRBV30 to TRBJ2-5; the D is unclear. The CDR3 loop spans 13 amino acids. Germline lookup yields CDR1 GTSNPN and CDR2 SVGIG (reference sequence). V lost 3 bases and J lost 5, with 13 bases in between. The CDR3 spells CAWSPAGYETQYF. CDR3 coding DNA: TGTGCCTGGAGCCCAGCCGGGTACGAGACCCAGTACTTC. Based on the CDR3 plus reference TRBV30 and TRBJ2-5, the full variable domain is SQTIHQWPATLVQPVGSPLSLECTVEGTSNPNLYWYRQAAGRGLQLLFYSVGIGQISSEVPQNLSASRPQDRQFILSSKKLLLSDSGFYLCAWSPAGYETQYFGPGTRLLVL.

The J gene is TRBJ1-4, the V gene TRBV4-3; D gene ambiguous. There are 15 residues in the CDR3. V lost 2 bases and J lost 11, with 18 bases in between. Germline V gene data show CDR1 as LGHNA and CDR2 as YSLEER. The CDR3 loop is CASSQTPRRAGKLFF. CDR3 sequence (DNA): TGCGCCAGCAGCCAAACCCCGCGCCGGGCCGGGAAACTGTTTTTT.

This clone is deemed medium-sized. The chain uses TRBV6-5 and TRBJ2-7; 9 bases fit TRBD1. V gave up 9 bases and J gave up 3 bases; unmatched junction bases: 9. Germline V gene lookup returns CDR1 MNHEY and CDR2 SVGAGI. CDR3 length: 14 residues. CDR3 sequence (DNA): TGTGCCAGTGGCATGGGGACAGGGATCTACGAGCAGTACTTC. It yields the protein CASGMGTGIYEQYF.

V usage is TRBV19 and J usage is TRBJ2-7, with 10 bases fitting TRBD1. The junction had 6 bases not matched to a gene; V was cut back by 3 bases and J by 4 bases. Per germline, CDR1 LNHDA and CDR2 SQIVND (reference sequence). This CDR3 comprises 15 residues. The CDR3 region is CASSIGTGDLYEQYF. The CDR3 coding sequence is TGTGCCAGTAGTATTGGGACAGGGGATCTGTACGAGCAGTACTTC.

V and J are TRBV6-1 and TRBJ2-5; 8 nucleotides align to TRBD1. This CDR3 is built from 14 residues. After removal of 4 bases from V and 5 bases from J, the junction contained 6 bases not matched to a gene. Germline values: CDR1 MNHNS, CDR2 SASEGT. The CDR3 DNA sequence: TGTGCCAGCAGTGCGTGGACAGGGAGGGAGACCCAGTACTTC. Encoded protein: CASSAWTGRETQYF.